This T cell receptor beta chain originates from a study of T cell responses to AZD1222 COVID-19 vaccine. General observations from the study: Donors were largely white British and mainly female; clonal diversity was possibly underestimated. An increase in Spike-specific TCR breadth and depth was observed after two AZD1222 doses. Among AZD1222 vaccinees, only six or seven were seropositive at baseline.

Clones were read by immunoSEQ multiplex PCR, and TCRdb kept only the in-frame ones, dropping some. The sample includes roughly 150,000 clones, nearly 90% of them seen just once. The CDR3 is made up of 17 amino acids. After removal of 4 bases from V and 4 bases from J, the junction contained 16 bases not matched to a gene. The germline V gene has CDR1 SGHDT and CDR2 YYEEEE. As regards this clone: The target antigen is unknown.

The V gene is TRBV5-6, the J gene TRBJ2-7; TRBD1 agrees at 8 bases. Sequencing used peripheral blood, obtained on day 0 of AZD1222 vaccination. This clonotype originated in an adult in good health. The CDR3: CASSRSDRQGLLYEQYF. The CDR3 region has the DNA TGTGCCAGCAGCCGGAGCGACAGACAGGGGTTGTTGTACGAGCAGTACTTC. Variable domain in full (rest from reference TRBV5-6 and TRBJ2-7): DAGVTQSPTHLIKTRGQQVTLRCSPKSGHDTVSWYQQALGQGPQFIFQYYEEEERQRGNFPDRFSGHQFPNYSSELNVNALLLGDSALYLCASSRSDRQGLLYEQYFGPGTRLTVT.